Each of the 30 T cell receptor beta chains below was sequenced from the same sample in a study of blood T cell repertoires in COVID-19. The repertoire was sequenced with immunoSEQ multiplex PCR; TCRdb's copy has only in-frame clones and lacks some. The repertoire holds tens of thousands of clones, roughly nine tenths seen once, with approximately 10% in the top ten. Sequences were obtained from peripheral blood. Receptor source: a man older than 75 with acute or convalescent COVID-19.

The genes are TRBV5-6 and TRBJ2-2; TRBD2 aligns across 7 bases. Per the germline V gene, CDR1 is SGHDT and CDR2 is YYEEEE. The CDR3 runs 15 residues. Trimming took 4 bases from V and 5 from J; bases not matched to a gene: 8. CDR3 amino acids: CASSTGLPSTGELFF. Written as DNA, the CDR3 is TGTGCCAGCAGCACGGGACTACCGTCGACCGGGGAGCTGTTTTTT. The variable domain in full, with the rest retrieved from reference TRBV5-6 and TRBJ2-2, is DAGVTQSPTHLIKTRGQQVTLRCSPKSGHDTVSWYQQALGQGPQFIFQYYEEEERQRGNFPDRFSGHQFPNYSSELNVNALLLGDSALYLCASSTGLPSTGELFFGEGSRLTVL.

This chain joins TRBV3-1 (or the pseudogene TRBV3-2) and TRBJ1-5, with a weak D call TRBD1 (6 bases). V lost 3 bases to trimming and J lost 6 bases, with 12 bases between them. There are 14 residues in the CDR3. CDR1 LGHDT and CDR2 YNNKEL come from the germline V gene (reference sequence). CDR3 sequence reads: CASSQTGLSQPQHF. The CDR3, as DNA: TGTGCCAGCAGCCAGACAGGATTGAGTCAGCCCCAGCATTTT.

The chain uses TRBV5-6 and TRBJ1-2; maybe TRBD1 (5 bases). The V and J ends lost 6 bases and 4 bases respectively, with 16 bases between them. CDR3 length equals 14 residues. Germline V gene sequence: CDR1 SGHDT, CDR2 YYEEEE. The CDR3 loop reads CASTSGRGSYGYTF. The CDR3 nucleotides read TGTGCCAGCACCTCGGGGCGGGGAAGCTATGGCTACACCTTC. The full variable domain, in which reference TRBV5-6 and TRBJ1-2 provide the parts outside the CDR3, is DAGVTQSPTHLIKTRGQQVTLRCSPKSGHDTVSWYQQALGQGPQFIFQYYEEEERQRGNFPDRFSGHQFPNYSSELNVNALLLGDSALYLCASTSGRGSYGYTFGSGTRLTVV.

This clone has a single count. This rearrangement joins TRBV2 to TRBJ1-4; perhaps TRBD1 as D (6 bases). Per the germline V gene, CDR1 is SNHLY and CDR2 is FYNNEI. Trimming removed 9 bases from V and 8 bases from J, with 13 bases in between. The CDR3 sequence is 12 residues long. Here the CDR3 reads CASRTDAEKLFF. The CDR3 bases are TGTGCCAGTCGGACAGACGCCGAAAAACTGTTTTTT.

In its sample, this clone was seen once. J is TRBJ1-5 and V is TRBV28, with 12 positions matching TRBD1. There are 16 residues in the CDR3. Germline V gives CDR1 MDHEN, CDR2 SYDVKM. The V segment lost 6 bases and the J segment 7 bases; nucleotides outside the gene matches: 10. The CDR3: CASSLPGQGAWQPQHF. DNA of the CDR3: TGTGCCAGCAGCCTACCGGGACAGGGGGCTTGGCAGCCCCAGCATTTT.

The chain carries TRBV24-1 and TRBJ2-3, with a weak D call TRBD1 (5 bases). V dropped 6 bases and J dropped 9 bases, with 12 bases sitting between them. In germline, CDR1 is KGHDR, CDR2 SFDVKD. There are 12 residues in the CDR3. The CDR3 region has the DNA TGTGCCACCAGTATACAATCAGGGACGCAGTATTTT. The encoded protein is CATSIQSGTQYF.

The rearrangement uses TRBV2 and TRBJ2-5; 8 bases align to TRBD1. The CDR3 loop spans 14 amino acids. J lost 7 bases, V lost 6 bases, and 10 bases had no gene match. From germline, CDR1 is SNHLY and CDR2 FYNNEI. The CDR3 loop is CASRADRGVGTQYF. The CDR3 coding sequence is TGTGCCAGCAGAGCTGACAGGGGCGTTGGGACCCAGTACTTC.

This clone was observed once. The chain employs TRBV6-5 and TRBJ1-2, with 10 bases fitting TRBD1. After removal of 3 bases from V and 4 bases from J, the junction contained 2 bases not matched to a gene. CDR3 length: 14 residues. Germline loops: CDR1 MNHEY, CDR2 SVGAGI. DNA of the CDR3: TGTGCCAGCAGTTATAGGGACAGGGGCTATGGCTACACCTTC. Protein: CASSYRDRGYGYTF.

This sequence joins TRBV6-5 and TRBJ2-7; 10 bases match TRBD2. The CDR3 has 14 residues. Unmatched junction bases numbered 4, after V lost 6 bases and J lost 2 bases. Germline V gene sequence: CDR1 MNHEY, CDR2 SVGAGI. The DNA for the CDR3 is TGTGCCAGCAGGCGGACTAGCGGTCCCTACGAGCAGTACTTC. Its protein is CASRRTSGPYEQYF.

The chain carries TRBV24-1 and TRBJ1-5; unclear D gene. Looked up from germline, CDR1 is KGHDR and CDR2 is SFDVKD. Trimming cost V 3 bases and J 2 bases, with 10 bases left between them. The CDR3 has 15 amino acids. CDR3 DNA: TGTGCCACCAGTGATCCCCAAGGAGGCAATCAGCCCCAGCATTTT. Translation gives CATSDPQGGNQPQHF.

This clone was recorded only once. CDR3 nucleotides: TGTGCCAGCAGCGATTTAGACAGTAGCCATGGCTACACCTTC. Its translation: CASSDLDSSHGYTF. The chain is built from TRBV7-9 and TRBJ1-2; a weak D match, TRBD1 (5 bases). With 5 bases removed from V and 6 bases from J, the gap between germline ends came to 16 bases. CDR1 and CDR2 from the germline V gene are SEHNR and FQNEAQ (reference sequence). There are 14 residues in the CDR3. The full variable domain, its missing parts supplied by reference TRBV7-9 and TRBJ1-2, is DTGVSQNPRHKITKRGQNVTFRCDPISEHNRLYWYRQTLGQGPEFLTYFQNEAQLEKSRLLSDRFSAERPKGSFSTLEIQRTEQGDSAMYLCASSDLDSSHGYTFGSGTRLTVV.

The V and J genes are TRBV3-1 (or the pseudogene TRBV3-2) and TRBJ1-2, with a tentative D call TRBD1 (5 bases). Trimming took off 1 base at V and 6 bases at J, with 9 bases between the two ends. The germline gives CDR1 LGHDT, CDR2 YNNKEL (reference sequence). The CDR3 spans 13 residues. CDR3 protein: CASSQVQGDGYTF. The CDR3 DNA follows: TGTGCCAGCAGCCAAGTCCAGGGCGATGGCTACACCTTC.

The CDR3 sequence: CASSQAKFYSNNEQFF. The CDR3 DNA follows: TGTGCCAGCAGCCAAGCGAAGTTCTATTCGAACAATGAGCAGTTCTTC. The chain joins TRBV14 to TRBJ2-1; D gene uncertain. This CDR3 has 16 residues. Germline-derived CDR1 and CDR2 are SGHDN and FVKESK. The V end lost 1 base, the J end lost 5 bases, and 15 bases lay between the germline ends.

The rearrangement joins TRBV19 to TRBJ1-5; 9 bases are shared with TRBD1. Trimming cost V 6 bases and J 2 bases; bases outside gene matches: 8. The germline V gene has CDR1 LNHDA and CDR2 SQIVND (reference sequence). The CDR3 has 16 amino acids. The CDR3 DNA reads as TGTGCCAGTAGGGAGACAGGGGGTAAGGGCAATCAGCCCCAGCATTTT. It specifies CASRETGGKGNQPQHF.

The V call is TRBV6-1, the J call TRBJ1-1, with a possible D match to TRBD1 (5 bases). Germline-derived CDR1 and CDR2 are MNHNS and SASEGT. This CDR3 has 16 residues. V was trimmed by 1 base and J by 4 bases, leaving 16 bases between them. The CDR3 sequence is CASSEGGELGSTEAFF. CDR3 DNA: TGTGCCAGCAGTGAAGGGGGGGAGTTAGGTAGCACTGAAGCTTTCTTT.

The V call is TRBV18, the J call TRBJ2-3, with 8 bases that match TRBD1. CDR1 is KGHSH and CDR2 is LQKENI in the germline V gene. Trimming removed 4 bases from V and 2 bases from J; junction bases left unmatched: 11. This CDR3 is built from 17 residues. CDR3 nucleotide sequence: TGTGCCAGCTCACTTACCTCCGGGACAGGAAACACAGATACGCAGTATTTT. This codes for CASSLTSGTGNTDTQYF.

The CDR3 reads CASSQRQGTVNTEAFF. CDR3 DNA: TGTGCCAGCAGTCAACGACAGGGTACTGTGAACACTGAAGCTTTCTTT. The V and J genes are TRBV6-2 or TRBV6-3 and TRBJ1-1, with TRBD1 identical over 7 bases. This CDR3 is 16 amino acids long. V lost 5 bases to trimming and J lost 0 bases; unmatched junction nucleotides: 9. The germline V gene encodes CDR1 MNHEY and CDR2 SVGEGT.

CDR3 bases: TGCGCCAGCAGCTTGCAACAGGGTGAAGAAAAACTGTTTTTT. Its translation is CASSLQQGEEKLFF. This rearrangement joins TRBV5-1 to TRBJ1-4; possibly TRBD1 for D (6 bases). The CDR3 sequence is 14 residues long. The V and J ends lost 1 base and 8 bases respectively, with 12 bases between them. CDR1 is SGHRS and CDR2 is YFSETQ in the germline V gene. Looking up the rest from reference TRBV5-1 and TRBJ1-4 gives the full variable domain: KAGVTQTPRYLIKTRGQQVTLSCSPISGHRSVSWYQQTPGQGLQFLFEYFSETQRNKGNFPGRFSGRQFSNSRSEMNVSTLELGDSALYLCASSLQQGEEKLFFGSGTQLSVL.

The chain employs TRBV5-4 and TRBJ2-1; D perhaps matches TRBD2 (5 bases). The CDR3 contains 15 residues. Germline V gives CDR1 SGHNT, CDR2 YYREEE (reference sequence). V gave up 0 bases and J gave up 6 bases, with 13 bases separating them. In DNA form, the CDR3 reads TGTGCCAGCAGCTTGGGTCTAGCCGACTTCAATGAGCAGTTCTTC. As protein: CASSLGLADFNEQFF.

This clone was recorded a few times. The CDR3: CASSISGRGNNQPQHF. In DNA, the CDR3 is TGTGCCAGTAGTATATCGGGCAGGGGCAACAATCAGCCCCAGCATTTT. The chain carries TRBV19 and TRBJ1-5; TRBD1 is a possible D gene (6 bases). Trimming pared 2 bases from V and 3 bases from J, leaving 14 bases between. The length of the CDR3 is 16 residues. The germline CDR1 and CDR2 sequences are LNHDA and SQIVND (reference sequence).

This clone was observed once. This chain connects TRBV5-1 to TRBJ2-1; D might be TRBD2 (5 bases). This CDR3 spans 15 amino acids. V was trimmed by 0 bases and J by 7 bases, leaving 14 bases between them. CDR1 is SGHRS, CDR2 YFSETQ, per germline. The CDR3 bases are TGCGCCAGCAGCTTGGAGGCTAGCCACTTGAATGAGCAGTTCTTC. This codes for CASSLEASHLNEQFF. The whole variable domain, filled in from reference TRBV5-1 and TRBJ2-1, reads KAGVTQTPRYLIKTRGQQVTLSCSPISGHRSVSWYQQTPGQGLQFLFEYFSETQRNKGNFPGRFSGRQFSNSRSEMNVSTLELGDSALYLCASSLEASHLNEQFFGPGTRLTVL.

The gene calls are TRBV7-3 and TRBJ2-3; TRBD2 matches 8 bases. V shed 5 bases, J shed 1 base, and the junction held 11 bases outside the gene matches. The CDR3 length is 17 residues. Germline assignment: CDR1 SGHTA and CDR2 FQGTGA. The CDR3 spells CASSPSGALAGTDTQYF. CDR3 DNA sequence: TGTGCCAGCAGCCCCAGTGGCGCACTAGCGGGCACAGATACGCAGTATTTT.

The sample holds one count of this clone. The chain links TRBV5-1 to TRBJ1-2; tentative D call: TRBD1 (6 bases). The V gene lost 0 bases and the J gene lost 5 bases, with 14 bases spanning the gap. This CDR3 spans 15 amino acids. Per germline, CDR1 SGHRS and CDR2 YFSETQ. The DNA of the CDR3 is TGCGCCAGCAGCTTGGACCTCACAGGGTTGTATGGCTACACCTTC. Translating gives CASSLDLTGLYGYTF.

This chain links TRBV6-6 with TRBJ1-5; 7 nucleotides align to TRBD1. The CDR3 covers 16 residues. V lost 6 bases to trimming and J lost 4 bases; unmatched junction nucleotides: 12. CDR1 MNHNY and CDR2 SVGAGI come from the germline V gene (reference sequence). The CDR3 region is CASSHGGTDKNQPQHF. The CDR3, as DNA: TGTGCCAGCAGCCACGGCGGGACAGATAAAAATCAGCCCCAGCATTTT.

The chain has TRBV12-3 or TRBV12-4 and TRBJ1-2; unclear D gene. Trimming pared 1 base from V and 5 bases from J, leaving 8 bases between. This CDR3 contains 13 residues. The CDR3 nucleotides read TGTGCCAGCAGTTTAGGGACTGGGTATGGCTACACCTTC. It codes for CASSLGTGYGYTF.

This chain uses TRBV7-2 with TRBJ2-7; 11 positions agree with TRBD2. From germline, CDR1 is SGHTA and CDR2 FQGNSA. The CDR3 covers 14 residues. J was trimmed by 3 bases and V by 3 bases; bases with no gene match: 1. The CDR3 DNA reads as TGTGCCAGCAGCTTGCTAGCGGGAGGCTACGAGCAGTACTTC. It translates to CASSLLAGGYEQYF.

The chain links TRBV5-1 to TRBJ1-1, with a tentative D call TRBD1 (5 bases). Germline loops: CDR1 SGHRS, CDR2 YFSETQ. V lost 4 bases, J lost 1 base, and 8 bases lay in between. The CDR3 sequence is 13 residues long. CDR3 sequence: CASSPTGNTEAFF. The CDR3 region has the DNA TGCGCCAGCAGCCCTACAGGGAACACTGAAGCTTTCTTT.

On this clone: This specimen includes other DNA sequences encoding the same CDR3. This chain uses TRBV29-1 with TRBJ1-1; TRBD1 is a possible D gene (5 bases). CDR1 and CDR2 (germline): SQVTM, ANQGSEA. With 4 bases removed from V and 1 base from J, the gap between germline ends came to 7 bases. CDR3 length: 12 amino acids. As DNA, the CDR3 is TGCAGCGTTGGTACAGGGAACACTGAAGCTTTCTTT. Its translation is CSVGTGNTEAFF.

J is TRBJ2-2 and V is TRBV4-1; no clear D. The germline gives CDR1 MGHRA, CDR2 YSYEKL. The CDR3 runs to 14 residues. V lost 4 bases, J lost 7 bases, and 13 bases lay in between. CDR3 residues: CASSPMPPGGELFF. The CDR3, as DNA: TGCGCCAGCAGCCCCATGCCTCCGGGCGGGGAGCTGTTTTTT.

This rearrangement joins TRBV6-5 to TRBJ1-2; TRBD1 agrees at 7 bases. Germline CDR1 reads MNHEY; CDR2 reads SVGAGI. The CDR3 contains 13 residues. Germline trimming cut 6 bases from V and 5 bases from J; bases unmatched to any gene: 6. The chain's CDR3 is CASRIQGGYGYTF. The CDR3 DNA reads as TGTGCCAGCAGAATCCAGGGGGGATATGGCTACACCTTC.